These 3 T cell receptor beta chains were sequenced from one sample in a study of T cell responses to AZD1222 COVID-19 vaccine. Clones were read by immunoSEQ multiplex PCR, and TCRdb kept only the in-frame ones, dropping some. The sample holds more than 140,000 clones, 88% seen once. This material consisted of peripheral blood, taken on day 0 of MenACWY control vaccination. The receptor set was obtained from an adult in good health.

J is TRBJ1-4 and V is TRBV5-1; D is possibly TRBD1 (6 bases). Germline V CDR1 and CDR2: SGHRS, YFSETQ. Deletions cut 6 bases from V and 0 bases from J, with 12 bases between. This CDR3 contains 15 residues. In DNA form, the CDR3 reads TGCGCCAGCACTCCGGAGGGGGCAACTAATGAAAAACTGTTTTTT. Protein: CASTPEGATNEKLFF.

V gene TRBV2 combines with J gene TRBJ1-2; TRBD1 aligns across 7 bases. The trim removed 6 bases at V and 8 bases at J, leaving 12 bases unmatched. Germline V gene sequence: CDR1 SNHLY, CDR2 FYNNEI. The CDR3 is made up of 14 amino acids. CDR3: CASRSGTAAEGYTF. CDR3 nucleotide sequence: TGTGCCAGCAGGTCCGGGACAGCGGCAGAGGGCTACACCTTC.

The genes are TRBV7-3 and TRBJ2-7; tentatively, D is TRBD2 (5 bases). Germline assignment: CDR1 SGHTA and CDR2 FQGTGA. This CDR3 is 14 amino acids long. Trimming cost V 5 bases and J 4 bases, with 15 bases left between them. This CDR3 reads CASSPGVRGYEQYF. CDR3 coding DNA: TGTGCCAGCAGCCCCGGAGTTCGCGGGTACGAGCAGTACTTC.